Listed here are 17 T cell receptor delta chains from one sample, sequenced in a study of gamma-delta T cells after stem cell transplantation. TCRdb redid clone calling on the RT-PCR reads using CATT. In the table there are approximately 1,300 delta-chain clones, about 4.9% of which are singletons. Material: gamma-delta T cells. These receptors all come from a human donor. It is not recorded whose cells these are; they may come from a transplant donor.

Concerning this clone: Translating this DNA gives a protein that differs at residue 13 from the TCRdb one, which belongs to a much larger clone; a read error is likely, and the protein shown is this translation. This chain joins TRDV2 and TRDJ1; tentatively, D is TRDD3 (5 bases). CDR1 is GEAIGNYY and CDR2 is EKD in the germline V gene. This CDR3 is built from 16 residues. This CDR3 reads CACDTLGATGTDQLIF. Here the CDR3 DNA reads TGTGCCTGTGACACCCTGGGAGCTACCGGCACCGATCAACTCATCTTT.

This clone turned up a few times. This likely traces to a read error, being one base from a far larger clone. Other DNA variants within this sample encode the same CDR3. This chain uses TRDV2 with TRDJ1; 10 bases match TRDD3. Per germline, CDR1 GEAIGNYY and CDR2 EKD. CDR3 length: 19 residues. The CDR3 sequence: CACDTLGDTRERSTDKLIF. The CDR3, as DNA: TGTGCCTGCGACACCTTGGGGGATACAAGGGAGCGAAGCACCGATAAACTCATCTTT.

The chain combines TRDV2 with TRDJ1; D might be TRDD3 (5 bases). This CDR3 contains 15 residues. V lost 1 base and J lost 0, with 11 bases in between. The germline V gene has CDR1 GEAIGNYY and CDR2 EKD. CDR3 loop: CACDTVGTYTDKLIF. CDR3 coding DNA: TGTGCCTGTGACACTGTGGGGACCTACACCGATAAACTCATCTTT.

In the case of this clone: The TCRdb protein comes from a much larger clone and disagrees with this DNA's translation at residue 4, likely due to a read error; the protein given here is derived from the DNA. The gene calls are TRDV2 and TRDJ1; perhaps D is TRDD2 or TRDD3 (7 bases each). The CDR3 consists of 19 residues. Germline lookup yields CDR1 GEAIGNYY and CDR2 EKD. Trimming removed 4 bases from V and 4 bases from J, with 30 bases in between. CDR3 sequence (DNA): TGTGCCTGTGAAACGGCGGGCTTTCCTACTGGGGCTTATGGCGATAAACTCATCTTT. Translating gives CACETAGFPTGAYGDKLIF.

Relative to its sample, this clone is large. The chain is built from TRDV2 and TRDJ1; a weak D match, TRDD3 (5 bases). The CDR3 covers 15 residues. Between the trimmed V and J ends, which lost 0 bases and 0 bases, there was a span of 10 bases. Germline values: CDR1 GEAIGNYY, CDR2 EKD. This chain's CDR3 is CACDTLAGDTDKLIF. The CDR3 DNA reads as TGTGCCTGTGACACCTTGGCGGGGGACACCGATAAACTCATCTTT.

This clone rates as medium-sized. It is likely a read error: a sequence one base away is far more abundant. The rearrangement uses TRDV2 and TRDJ1; D may match TRDD2 or TRDD3 (7 bases each). Germline-derived CDR1 and CDR2 are GEAIGNYY and EKD. The V end was cut by 1 base, the J end by 4 bases, with 27 bases between. CDR3 length: 19 amino acids. CDR3 DNA sequence: TGTGCCTGTGACACGGTGGGCTTTCCTACTGGGGCTTATGGCGATAAACTCATCTTT. Translating it yields CACDTVGFPTGAYGDKLIF.

Comments on this clone: The mismatch at residue 6 between this DNA's translation and the TCRdb protein of a much larger clone likely reflects a read error; the protein shown is translated from the DNA. The gene calls are TRDV2 and TRDJ1, with unresolved D. The CDR3 covers 14 residues. Germline V gene sequence: CDR1 GEAIGNYY, CDR2 EKD. The V gene lost 0 bases and the J gene lost 2 bases, with 9 bases spanning the gap. The CDR3 sequence: CACDTIDQTDKLIF. As DNA, the CDR3 is TGTGCCTGTGACACCATTGACCAAACCGATAAACTCATCTTT.

Concerning this clone itself: The TCRdb protein comes from a much larger clone and disagrees with this DNA's translation at residue 3, likely due to a read error; the protein given here is derived from the DNA. The chain couples TRDV2 to TRDJ2; D not resolved. Deletions cut 9 bases from V and 8 bases from J, with 9 bases between. The V gene's germline CDR1 is GEAIGNYY and CDR2 EKD. The CDR3 runs to 10 residues. The CDR3 DNA reads TGTGCCACGTTGGAGGCACAACTCTTCTTT. Translated, it gives CATLEAQLFF.

This clone appeared a few times. A single base separates this from a much larger clone, so it may be a read error. This chain links TRDV2 with TRDJ1, with a possible D match to TRDD2 (5 bases). This CDR3 contains 17 residues. Germline CDR1 reads GEAIGNYY; CDR2 reads EKD. The CDR3 spells CACETLPFDKSTDKFIF. The CDR3 DNA follows: TGTGCCTGTGAGACCCTACCTTTCGATAAAAGCACCGATAAATTCATCTTT.

The J gene is TRDJ1, the V gene TRDV2; TRDD3 agrees at 10 bases. The CDR3 contains 16 residues. J was trimmed by 0 bases and V by 4 bases; bases with no gene match: 7. Germline assignment: CDR1 GEAIGNYY and CDR2 EKD. The chain's CDR3 is CACDHVLGDYTDKLIF. The CDR3 bases are TGTGCCTGTGATCATGTACTGGGGGATTACACCGATAAACTCATCTTT.

The V and J genes are TRDV2 and TRDJ1; TRDD3 aligns across 11 bases. Germline CDR1 and CDR2: GEAIGNYY and EKD. J gave up 1 base and V 3 bases, and 12 bases lay outside the gene matches. This CDR3 has 18 residues. DNA of the CDR3: TGTGCCTGTGACCTCGTAGGGCTGGGGGATACATCCACCGATAAACTCATCTTT. Protein: CACDLVGLGDTSTDKLIF.

In the case of this clone: The TCRdb record carries a much larger clone's protein, which differs from this DNA's translation at residue 9; a read error is the likely cause, and the protein listed here is the DNA translation. V is TRDV2 and J is TRDJ1; TRDD3 might be the D (6 bases). Germline assignment: CDR1 GEAIGNYY and CDR2 EKD. V was clipped by 0 bases and J by 1 base, with 17 bases between them. This CDR3 is built from 17 residues. Here the CDR3 reads CACDTVGDAKGTDKLIF. The DNA for the CDR3 is TGTGCCTGTGACACCGTTGGGGATGCAAAAGGCACCGATAAACTCATCTTT.

With regard to this clone: This DNA's translation and the protein TCRdb lists, from a much larger clone, do not match at residue 9, likely due to a read error; the protein shown is translated from the DNA. V is TRDV2 and J is TRDJ2; D unresolved. Near its end, the DNA agrees better with TRDJ1, so the J call may be wrong. Germline V gene data show CDR1 as GEAIGNYY and CDR2 as EKD. This CDR3 contains 10 residues. CDR3 residues: CASLEAQLIF. Written as DNA, the CDR3 is TGTGCCTCGTTGGAGGCACAACTCATCTTT.

As concerns this clone: The protein TCRdb lists belongs to a much larger clone and differs from this DNA's translation at residue 4, which points to a read error; the protein shown is made from the DNA. The V and J genes are TRDV2 and TRDJ1, with TRDD3 identical over 7 bases. The CDR3 totals 15 residues. In germline, CDR1 is GEAIGNYY, CDR2 EKD. J gave up 1 base and V 7 bases, and 11 bases lay outside the gene matches. The CDR3 sequence is CACNLVGGTTDKLIF. The CDR3 coding sequence is TGTGCCTGCAATTTGGTTGGGGGAACCACCGATAAACTCATCTTT.

This sequence joins TRDV2 and TRDJ1; D remains unclear. Germline assignment: CDR1 GEAIGNYY and CDR2 EKD. This CDR3 is built from 14 residues. Trimming stripped 3 bases from V and 0 bases from J, with 10 bases between. CDR3 sequence (DNA): TGTGCCTGTGACTCTCTACTCTACACCGATAAACTCATCTTT. It encodes CACDSLLYTDKLIF.

To note about this clone: The protein held in TCRdb is that of a much larger clone and does not match this DNA's translation at residue 9, likely because of a read error; the protein shown is translated from the DNA. This CDR3 is CACDQILDDDKLIF. The CDR3 DNA is TGTGCCTGTGACCAAATACTGGACGACGATAAACTCATCTTT. The chain recombines TRDV2 with TRDJ1; D assignment may be TRDD1 or TRDD3 (5 bases each). V dropped 3 bases and J dropped 4 bases, with 14 bases sitting between them. Germline V gives CDR1 GEAIGNYY, CDR2 EKD. This CDR3 has 14 amino acids.

By frequency in the sample, this clone is large. The chain combines TRDV2 with TRDJ1; TRDD3 matches at 8 bases. From germline, CDR1 is GEAIGNYY and CDR2 EKD. The CDR3 runs to 20 residues. V lost 3 bases, J lost 0 bases, and 20 bases stayed unmatched. This CDR3 reads CACDPVGGRLGEEYTDKLIF. For the CDR3, the DNA is TGTGCCTGTGACCCCGTCGGGGGTAGGCTGGGGGAAGAATACACCGATAAACTCATCTTT.